This T cell receptor (beta chain) was identified in a study of lymphopenia after photon versus proton radiotherapy. Findings and limits, study-wide: Survival link was tested only in deceased patients; proton benefit remains a possibility. Photon-treated patients lost naive T cells and TCR diversity; proton-treated stayed stable. In patients who died, overall survival fell as post-nadir TCR diversity dropped more. After the lymphocyte nadir, photon-treated repertoires showed oligoclonal expansion, especially of CD8+ Temra cells.

Comments on this clone: Its antigen is still unknown.

The data were produced by immunoSEQ multiplex PCR, yet TCRdb's version contains in-frame clones alone and is incomplete. Of roughly 150,000 clones in the sample, more than 85% are singletons; the top ten hold around 4.7%. The CDR3 contains 15 residues. From germline, CDR1 is SGHTA and CDR2 FQGNSA. The trim removed 1 base at V and 8 bases at J, leaving 5 bases unmatched. The starting material was peripheral blood, obtained from a patient treated with photon-based radiotherapy. The clonotype originates from a man aged 50-59 years with gastric cancer. V is TRBV7-2 and J is TRBJ1-2, with 12 bases identical to TRBD1. Here the CDR3 reads CASSLVRDRGQGYTF. CDR3 nucleotides: TGTGCCAGCAGCTTAGTCCGGGACAGGGGGCAAGGCTACACCTTC.